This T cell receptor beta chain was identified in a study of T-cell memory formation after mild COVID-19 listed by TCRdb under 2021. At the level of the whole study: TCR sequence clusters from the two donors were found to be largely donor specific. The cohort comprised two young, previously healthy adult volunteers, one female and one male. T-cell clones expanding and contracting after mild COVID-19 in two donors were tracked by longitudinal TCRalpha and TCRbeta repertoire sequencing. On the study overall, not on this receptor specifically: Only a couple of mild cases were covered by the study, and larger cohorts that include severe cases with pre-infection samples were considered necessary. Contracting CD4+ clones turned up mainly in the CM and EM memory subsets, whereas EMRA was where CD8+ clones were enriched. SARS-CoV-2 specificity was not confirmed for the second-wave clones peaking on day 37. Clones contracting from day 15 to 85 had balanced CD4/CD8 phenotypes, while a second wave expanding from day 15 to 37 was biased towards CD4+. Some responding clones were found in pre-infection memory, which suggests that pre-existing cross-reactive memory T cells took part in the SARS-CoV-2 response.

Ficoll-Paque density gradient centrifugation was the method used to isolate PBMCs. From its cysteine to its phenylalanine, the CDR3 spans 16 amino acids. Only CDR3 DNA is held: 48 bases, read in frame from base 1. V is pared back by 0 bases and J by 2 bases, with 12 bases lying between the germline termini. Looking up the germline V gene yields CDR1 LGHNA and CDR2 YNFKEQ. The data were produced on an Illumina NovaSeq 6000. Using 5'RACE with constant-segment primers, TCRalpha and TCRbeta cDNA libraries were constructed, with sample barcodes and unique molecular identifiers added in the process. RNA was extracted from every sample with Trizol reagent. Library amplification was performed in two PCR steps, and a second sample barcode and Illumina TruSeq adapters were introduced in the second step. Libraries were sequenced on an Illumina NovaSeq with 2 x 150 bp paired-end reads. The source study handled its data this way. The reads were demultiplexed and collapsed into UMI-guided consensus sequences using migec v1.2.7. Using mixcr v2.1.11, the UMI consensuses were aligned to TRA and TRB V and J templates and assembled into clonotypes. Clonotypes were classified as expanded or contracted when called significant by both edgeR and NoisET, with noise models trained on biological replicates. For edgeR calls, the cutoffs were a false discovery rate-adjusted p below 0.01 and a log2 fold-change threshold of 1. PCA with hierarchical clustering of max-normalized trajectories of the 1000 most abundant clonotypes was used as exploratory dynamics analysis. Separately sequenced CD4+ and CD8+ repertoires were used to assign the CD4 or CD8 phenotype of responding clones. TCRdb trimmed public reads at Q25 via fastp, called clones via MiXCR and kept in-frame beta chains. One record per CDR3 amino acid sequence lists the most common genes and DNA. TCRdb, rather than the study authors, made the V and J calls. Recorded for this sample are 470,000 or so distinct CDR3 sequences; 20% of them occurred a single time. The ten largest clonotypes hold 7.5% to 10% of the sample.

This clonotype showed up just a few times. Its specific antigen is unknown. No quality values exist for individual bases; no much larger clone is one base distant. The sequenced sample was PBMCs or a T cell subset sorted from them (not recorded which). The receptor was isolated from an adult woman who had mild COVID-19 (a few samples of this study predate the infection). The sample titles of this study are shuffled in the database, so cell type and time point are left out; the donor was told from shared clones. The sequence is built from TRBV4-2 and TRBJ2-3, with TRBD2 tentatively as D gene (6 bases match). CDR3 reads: CASSQDLGTATDTQYF. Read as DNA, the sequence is TGTGCCAGCAGCCAAGATTTGGGGACTGCCACAGATACGCAGTATTTT.